This TCR beta chain emerged from a study of vaccination and CD4 T cells after COVID-19. Turning to the study itself: Participants received two doses of either BNT162b2 or mRNA-1273 vaccine. Control wells got either CEFX epitopes, HIV-1 Nef peptides, or no peptide at all. The cells were exposed to overlapping spike peptides originating from SARS-CoV-2, HCoV-NL63, HCoV-OC43 and HCoV-229E for stimulation.

A word on this clonotype: Its antigen is undetermined.

Oncomine TCR Beta short-read sequencing was applied to DNA from cultured CD4+ T cells. Via MiXCR, TCRdb re-called the PCR reads, giving one row per CDR3 protein. This repertoire shows over 15,000 distinct CDR3 sequences, approximately 50% found once; its top ten account for approximately 32%. Treatment described: approximately 11-day PBMC culture with coronavirus spike peptide pools or control peptides (ViraFEST assay). Overall study results and limits: The rise in median SARS-CoV-2-reactive clonotypes, from around 19 to 38, was not significant.

The TCR sequence derives from a human donor with COVID-19. Sequences were derived from cultured CD4+ T cells from blood, sampled after SARS-CoV-2 vaccination.

The CDR3 region has the DNA TGTGCCAGCAGCTACCCCTCAGGGGGAGGGAATGAAAAACTGTTTTTT. This sequence encodes CASSYPSGGGNEKLFF. The J gene is TRBJ1-4, the V gene TRBV5-4, with 7 bases identical to TRBD1. Per the germline V gene, CDR1 is SGHNT and CDR2 is YYREEE (reference sequence). V trimming: 3 bases; J trimming: 5 bases; junction bases outside the gene matches: 10. The length of the CDR3 is 16 residues.